The 4 T cell receptor beta chains below come from one sample, sequenced in a study of cytomegalovirus exposure and HLA in healthy donors. This PCR relied on a set of 60 Vbeta primers and 13 Jbeta primers. TCRdb keeps only in-frame clones here, not all; method: immunoSEQ multiplex PCR. The table includes 140,000 to 150,000 clones, under 70% detected once. Sequenced input: PBMCs. The origin of the receptors is a woman aged 55 to 70 in good health and CMV-seronegative.

The rearrangement links TRBV20-1 to TRBJ1-2, with TRBD1 as a possible D gene (5 bases). Trimming pared 3 bases from V and 7 bases from J, leaving 9 bases between. The germline CDR1 and CDR2 sequences are DFQATT and SNEGSKA (reference sequence). The CDR3 has 11 residues. CDR3 loop: CSARGPFGYTF. The DNA for the CDR3 is TGCAGTGCTAGGGGGCCCTTTGGCTACACCTTC.

This chain connects TRBV5-1 to TRBJ2-3, with TRBD2 identical over 13 bases. CDR1 and CDR2 from the germline V gene are SGHRS and YFSETQ. The CDR3 has 15 residues. The ends lost 5 bases at V and 2 bases at J; junction bases unmatched: 2. In DNA form, the CDR3 reads TGCGCCAGCAGGGGGACTAGCGGGGCCACAGATACGCAGTATTTT. It yields the protein CASRGTSGATDTQYF.

J is TRBJ2-1 and V is TRBV11-1; D perhaps matches TRBD1 (6 bases). Germline CDR1 reads SGHAT; CDR2 reads FQDESV (reference sequence). CDR3 length: 14 residues. Between the trimmed V and J ends, which lost 6 bases and 3 bases, there was a span of 12 bases. The CDR3 region has the DNA TGTGCCAGCAGTCCCGACAGGCTCTACAATGAGCAGTTCTTC. Translated, it gives CASSPDRLYNEQFF. The whole variable domain, remainder taken from reference TRBV11-1 and TRBJ2-1, is EAEVAQSPRYKITEKSQAVAFWCDPISGHATLYWYRQILGQGPELLVQFQDESVVDDSQLPKDRFSAERLKGVDSTLKIQPAELGDSAMYLCASSPDRLYNEQFFGPGTRLTVL.

This clone was seen more than once but under ten times. V usage is TRBV7-6 and J usage is TRBJ2-1, with a possible D match to TRBD1 (5 bases). Germline CDR1 reads SGHVS; CDR2 reads FNYEAQ. With 0 bases removed from V and 2 bases from J, the gap between germline ends came to 11 bases. CDR3 size: 16 residues. The CDR3 spells CASSLARTSTYNEQFF. CDR3 DNA sequence: TGTGCCAGCAGCTTAGCGAGGACATCGACCTACAATGAGCAGTTCTTC.